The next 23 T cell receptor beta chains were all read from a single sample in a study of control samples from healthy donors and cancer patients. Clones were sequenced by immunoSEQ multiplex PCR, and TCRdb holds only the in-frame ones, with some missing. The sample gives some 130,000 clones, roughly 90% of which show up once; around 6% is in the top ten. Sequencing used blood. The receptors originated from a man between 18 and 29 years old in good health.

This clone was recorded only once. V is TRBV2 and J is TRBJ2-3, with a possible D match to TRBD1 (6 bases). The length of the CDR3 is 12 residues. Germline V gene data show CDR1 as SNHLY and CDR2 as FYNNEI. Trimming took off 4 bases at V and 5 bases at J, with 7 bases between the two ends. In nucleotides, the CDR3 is TGTGCCAGCAGTGGGACAGTAGATACGCAGTATTTT. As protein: CASSGTVDTQYF.

The CDR3 is CASSIELWDRVDEDEKLFF. The CDR3 DNA is TGCGCCAGCAGCATCGAGTTGTGGGACAGGGTAGATGAGGATGAAAAACTGTTTTTT. The rearrangement uses TRBV5-1 and TRBJ1-4, with 9 bases lining up with TRBD1. Germline V gene data show CDR1 as SGHRS and CDR2 as YFSETQ. This CDR3 comprises 19 residues. V shed 4 bases, J shed 6 bases, and the junction held 19 bases outside the gene matches. The entire variable domain, with the rest obtained from reference TRBV5-1 and TRBJ1-4, is as follows: KAGVTQTPRYLIKTRGQQVTLSCSPISGHRSVSWYQQTPGQGLQFLFEYFSETQRNKGNFPGRFSGRQFSNSRSEMNVSTLELGDSALYLCASSIELWDRVDEDEKLFFGSGTQLSVL.

The CDR3 reads CASSLLNEQYF. The CDR3 nucleotides are TGCGCCAGCAGCTTGCTCAACGAGCAGTACTTC. V gene TRBV5-1 combines with J gene TRBJ2-7, with D hard to call. The V and J ends lost 1 base and 5 bases respectively, with 4 bases between them. CDR1 SGHRS and CDR2 YFSETQ come from the germline V gene. The CDR3 has 11 amino acids. Combining the CDR3 with reference TRBV5-1 and TRBJ2-7 gives the whole variable domain KAGVTQTPRYLIKTRGQQVTLSCSPISGHRSVSWYQQTPGQGLQFLFEYFSETQRNKGNFPGRFSGRQFSNSRSEMNVSTLELGDSALYLCASSLLNEQYFGPGTRLTVT.

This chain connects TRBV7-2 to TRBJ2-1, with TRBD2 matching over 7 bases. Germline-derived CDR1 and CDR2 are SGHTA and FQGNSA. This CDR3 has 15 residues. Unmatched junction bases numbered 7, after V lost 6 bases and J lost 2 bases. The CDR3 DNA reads TGTGCCAGCAGTACCCCCGGGACTACCTACAATGAGCAGTTCTTC. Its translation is CASSTPGTTYNEQFF.

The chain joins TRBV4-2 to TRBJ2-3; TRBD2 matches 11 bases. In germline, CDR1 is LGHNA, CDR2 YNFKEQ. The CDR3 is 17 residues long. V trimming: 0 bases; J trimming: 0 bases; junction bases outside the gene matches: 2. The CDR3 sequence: CASSQEGLAVSTDTQYF. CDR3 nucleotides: TGTGCCAGCAGCCAAGAGGGACTAGCGGTGAGCACAGATACGCAGTATTTT.

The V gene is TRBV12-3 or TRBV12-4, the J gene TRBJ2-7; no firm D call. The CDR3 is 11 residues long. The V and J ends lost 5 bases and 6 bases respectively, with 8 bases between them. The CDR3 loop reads CASSVQGEQYF. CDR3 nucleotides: TGTGCCAGCAGTGTACAAGGCGAGCAGTACTTC.

The CDR3: CASSSGGIIGELFF. The DNA for the CDR3 is TGTGCCAGCAGCTCAGGGGGTATAATCGGGGAGCTGTTTTTT. J is TRBJ2-2 and V is TRBV5-5; 7 nucleotides align to TRBD1. The CDR3 is 14 amino acids. V dropped 3 bases and J dropped 7; count of bases not matched to a gene: 6. Germline loops: CDR1 SGHKS, CDR2 YYEKEE (reference sequence). The variable domain in full, with the rest retrieved from reference TRBV5-5 and TRBJ2-2, is DAGVTQSPTHLIKTRGQQVTLRCSPISGHKSVSWYQQVLGQGPQFIFQYYEKEERGRGNFPDRFSARQFPNYSSELNVNALLLGDSALYLCASSSGGIIGELFFGEGSRLTVL.

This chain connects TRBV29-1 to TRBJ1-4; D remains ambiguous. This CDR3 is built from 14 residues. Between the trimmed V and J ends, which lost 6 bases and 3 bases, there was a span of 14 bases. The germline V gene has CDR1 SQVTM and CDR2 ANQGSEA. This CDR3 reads CSVATGPANEKLFF. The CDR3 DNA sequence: TGCAGCGTAGCCACCGGGCCTGCTAATGAAAAACTGTTTTTT.

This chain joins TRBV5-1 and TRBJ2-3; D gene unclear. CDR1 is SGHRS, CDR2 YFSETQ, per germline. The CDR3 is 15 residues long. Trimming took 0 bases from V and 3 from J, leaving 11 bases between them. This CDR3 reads CASSLVLSRTDTQYF. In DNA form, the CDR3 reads TGCGCCAGCAGCTTGGTTTTAAGTAGGACAGATACGCAGTATTTT.

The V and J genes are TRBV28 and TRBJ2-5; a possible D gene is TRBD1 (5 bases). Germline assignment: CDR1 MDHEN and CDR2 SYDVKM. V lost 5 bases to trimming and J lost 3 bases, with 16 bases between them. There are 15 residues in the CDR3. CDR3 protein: CASSLPIQGEETQYF. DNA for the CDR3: TGTGCCAGCAGTCTCCCGATACAAGGGGAAGAGACCCAGTACTTC.

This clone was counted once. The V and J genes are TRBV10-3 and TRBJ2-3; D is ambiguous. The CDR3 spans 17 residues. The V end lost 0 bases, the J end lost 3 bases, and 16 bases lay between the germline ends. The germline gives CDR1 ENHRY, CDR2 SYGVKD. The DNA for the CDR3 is TGTGCCATCAGTGAGTCCCCCGCCCGGGCCTTAACAGATACGCAGTATTTT. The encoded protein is CAISESPARALTDTQYF.

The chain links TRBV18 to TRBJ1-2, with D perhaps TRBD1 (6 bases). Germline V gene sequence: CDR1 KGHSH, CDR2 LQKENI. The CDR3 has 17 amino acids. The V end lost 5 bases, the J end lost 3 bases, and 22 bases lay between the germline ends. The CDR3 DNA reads TGTGCCAGCTCAGTCGAAATACCCAGGGGAACAGACTATGGCTACACCTTC. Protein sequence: CASSVEIPRGTDYGYTF. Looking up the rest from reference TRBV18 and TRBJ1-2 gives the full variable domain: NAGVMQNPRHLVRRRGQEARLRCSPMKGHSHVYWYRQLPEEGLKFMVYLQKENIIDESGMPKERFSAEFPKEGPSILRIQQVVRGDSAAYFCASSVEIPRGTDYGYTFGSGTRLTVV.

Here the CDR3 reads CASSLLGTGNPLNTEAFF. For the CDR3, the DNA is TGTGCCAGCAGTTTACTCGGGACAGGAAATCCCCTGAACACTGAAGCTTTCTTT. This chain connects TRBV28 to TRBJ1-1, with TRBD1 matching over 8 bases. Trimming took 2 bases from V and 0 from J; bases not matched to a gene: 11. The CDR3 totals 18 residues. Germline assignment: CDR1 MDHEN and CDR2 SYDVKM. The entire variable domain, with the rest obtained from reference TRBV28 and TRBJ1-1, is as follows: DVKVTQSSRYLVKRTGEKVFLECVQDMDHENMFWYRQDPGLGLRLIYFSYDVKMKEKGDIPEGYSVSREKKERFSLILESASTNQTSMYLCASSLLGTGNPLNTEAFFGQGTRLTVV.

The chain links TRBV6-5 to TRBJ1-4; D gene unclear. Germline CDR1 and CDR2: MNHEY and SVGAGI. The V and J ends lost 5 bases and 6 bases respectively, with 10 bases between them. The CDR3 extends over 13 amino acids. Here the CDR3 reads CASSKQGYEKLFF. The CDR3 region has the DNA TGTGCCAGCAGTAAACAAGGCTATGAAAAACTGTTTTTT.

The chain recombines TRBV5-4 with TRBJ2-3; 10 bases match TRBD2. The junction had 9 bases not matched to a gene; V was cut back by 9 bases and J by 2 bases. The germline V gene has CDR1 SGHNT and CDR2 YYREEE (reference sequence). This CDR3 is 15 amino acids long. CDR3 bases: TGTGCCACTCGCTTTAGCGGGGGGCCCACAGATACGCAGTATTTT. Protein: CATRFSGGPTDTQYF. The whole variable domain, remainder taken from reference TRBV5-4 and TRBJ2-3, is ETGVTQSPTHLIKTRGQQVTLRCSSQSGHNTVSWYQQALGQGPQFIFQYYREEENGRGNFPPRFSGLQFPNYSSELNVNALELDDSALYLCATRFSGGPTDTQYFGPGTRLTVL.

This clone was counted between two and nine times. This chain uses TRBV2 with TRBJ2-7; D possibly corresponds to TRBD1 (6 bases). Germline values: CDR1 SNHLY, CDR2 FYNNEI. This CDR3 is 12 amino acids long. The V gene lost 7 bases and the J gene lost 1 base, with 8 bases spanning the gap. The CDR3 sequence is CASMDSSYEQYF. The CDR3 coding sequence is TGTGCCAGCATGGACAGTTCCTACGAGCAGTACTTC.

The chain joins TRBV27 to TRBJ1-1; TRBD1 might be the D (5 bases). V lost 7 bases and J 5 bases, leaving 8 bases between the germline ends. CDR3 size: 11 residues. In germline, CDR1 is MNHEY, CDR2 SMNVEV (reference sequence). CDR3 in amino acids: CASIGVTEAFF. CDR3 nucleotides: TGTGCCAGCATAGGGGTAACTGAAGCTTTCTTT.

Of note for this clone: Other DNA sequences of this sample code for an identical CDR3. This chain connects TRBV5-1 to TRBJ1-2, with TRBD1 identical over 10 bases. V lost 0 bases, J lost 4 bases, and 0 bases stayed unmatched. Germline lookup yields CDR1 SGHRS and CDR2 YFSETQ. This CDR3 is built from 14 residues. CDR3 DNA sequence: TGCGCCAGCAGCTTGGGGACAGGGGGCTATGGCTACACCTTC. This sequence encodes CASSLGTGGYGYTF.

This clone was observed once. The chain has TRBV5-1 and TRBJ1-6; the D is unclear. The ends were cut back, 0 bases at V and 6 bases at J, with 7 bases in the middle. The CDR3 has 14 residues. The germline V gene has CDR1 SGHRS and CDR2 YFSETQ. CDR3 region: CASSLDYGNSPLHF. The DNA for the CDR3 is TGCGCCAGCAGCTTGGACTACGGTAATTCACCCCTCCACTTT.

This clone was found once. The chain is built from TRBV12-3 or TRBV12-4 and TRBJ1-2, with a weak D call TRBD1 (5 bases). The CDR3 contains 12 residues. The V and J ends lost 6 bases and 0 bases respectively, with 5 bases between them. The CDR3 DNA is TGTGCCAGCAGGGACACTAACTATGGCTACACCTTC. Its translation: CASRDTNYGYTF.

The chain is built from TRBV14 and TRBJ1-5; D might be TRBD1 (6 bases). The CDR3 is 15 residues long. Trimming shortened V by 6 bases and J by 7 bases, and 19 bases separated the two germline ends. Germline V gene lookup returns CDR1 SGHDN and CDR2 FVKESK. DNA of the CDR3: TGTGCCAGCAGGGACAGCAGGGGTTTAAAACAGCCCCAGCATTTT. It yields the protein CASRDSRGLKQPQHF.

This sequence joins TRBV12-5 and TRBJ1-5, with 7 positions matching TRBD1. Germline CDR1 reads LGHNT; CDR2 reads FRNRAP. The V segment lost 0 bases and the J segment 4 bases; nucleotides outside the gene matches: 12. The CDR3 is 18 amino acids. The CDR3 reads CASGLVVSAGGRNQPQHF. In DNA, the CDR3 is TGTGCTAGTGGTTTGGTAGTATCGGCAGGGGGTAGGAATCAGCCCCAGCATTTT. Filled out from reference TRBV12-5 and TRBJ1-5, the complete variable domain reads DARVTQTPRHKVTEMGQEVTMRCQPILGHNTVFWYRQTMMQGLELLAYFRNRAPLDDSGMPKDRFSAEMPDATLATLKIQPSEPRDSAVYFCASGLVVSAGGRNQPQHFGDGTRLSIL.

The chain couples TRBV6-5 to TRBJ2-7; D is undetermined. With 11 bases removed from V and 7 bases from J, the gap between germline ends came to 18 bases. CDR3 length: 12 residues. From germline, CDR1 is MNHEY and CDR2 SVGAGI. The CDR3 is CASWTAPWEQYF. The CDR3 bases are TGTGCCTCCTGGACGGCCCCGTGGGAGCAGTACTTC.